One sample yielded the 14 T cell receptor beta chains listed below, sequenced in a study of Graves' ophthalmopathy and Graves' hyperthyroidism. For repertoire sequencing, the TCR beta CDR3 regions were amplified from RNA transcripts. HTBI primers were employed in first-round RT-PCR, then a second-round multiplex PCR followed. TCRdb ran MiXCR on the multiplex PCR reads and lists one entry per CDR3 protein. The sample consists of around 1,000,000 distinct CDR3 sequences, roughly two fifths of them appearing once. The material sequenced was peripheral blood or thyroid tissue (not recorded which). The receptor source for this set is an adult man with Graves' hyperthyroidism.

This sequence joins TRBV6-6 and TRBJ1-5, with 12 positions matching TRBD1. The CDR3 sequence is 14 residues long. Germline V gene data show CDR1 as MNHNY and CDR2 as SVGAGI (reference sequence). V lost 5 bases, J lost 7 bases, and 3 bases stayed unmatched. CDR3 in DNA: TGTGCCAGCAGTAGGGACAGGGGGCGACAGCCCCAGCATTTT. It codes for CASSRDRGRQPQHF.

The table lists this clonotype with many counts. The chain is built from TRBV10-3 and TRBJ1-5, with a weak D call TRBD1 (6 bases). The CDR3 sequence is 13 residues long. Trimming took off 8 bases at V and 3 bases at J, with 11 bases between the two ends. The germline gives CDR1 ENHRY, CDR2 SYGVKD. The CDR3 DNA reads TGTGCCATCGGGGGGCAGAACAATCAGCCCCAGCATTTT. It translates to CAIGGQNNQPQHF.

The V gene is TRBV2, the J gene TRBJ2-7; 14 bases match TRBD2. The germline CDR1 and CDR2 sequences are SNHLY and FYNNEI. With V trimmed by 10 bases and J by 4 bases, 9 bases remained unmatched. This CDR3 contains 15 residues. Written as DNA, the CDR3 is TGTGCCACCGGGACTAGCGGGGGAAAGTTATACGAGCAGTACTTC. Encoded protein: CATGTSGGKLYEQYF.

This clonotype has a handful of counts. V is TRBV7-9 and J is TRBJ2-7; no clear D. The CDR3 is 14 amino acids. Germline CDR1 is SEHNR and CDR2 is FQNEAQ (reference sequence). The ends were cut back, 4 bases at V and 6 bases at J, with 16 bases in the middle. The CDR3 DNA sequence: TGTGCCAGCAGCTCGAATCCCGGCTATGGCGAGCAGTACTTC. Protein product: CASSSNPGYGEQYF.

This chain joins TRBV2 and TRBJ2-3; D call uncertain. Trimming shortened V by 6 bases and J by 2 bases, and 9 bases separated the two germline ends. CDR3 length: 13 amino acids. The germline V gene has CDR1 SNHLY and CDR2 FYNNEI. CDR3 region: CASSLLNTDTQYF. DNA of the CDR3: TGTGCCAGCAGCCTACTAAACACAGATACGCAGTATTTT.

The table lists this clonotype with many counts. An end of the junction differs from the germline gene, which may be a read error. The V and J genes are TRBV12-3 or TRBV12-4 and TRBJ1-1; D not resolved. This CDR3 is built from 13 residues. The CDR3 DNA reads as TGTGCGAGCACGGGAGGTGGGAACACTGAAGCTTTCTTT. It translates to CASTGGGNTEAFF.

This clonotype was seen at least ten times. The gene calls are TRBV10-3 and TRBJ2-7, with 8 nucleotides matching TRBD1. J was trimmed by 5 bases and V by 2 bases; bases with no gene match: 8. The germline V gene has CDR1 ENHRY and CDR2 SYGVKD. The CDR3 covers 15 residues. In DNA form, the CDR3 reads TGTGCCATCAGTGAGATGTCAGGGGGCATCGACGAGCAGTACTTC. It translates to CAISEMSGGIDEQYF.

At least ten counts were recorded for this clonotype. The V and J genes are TRBV9 and TRBJ2-7; possibly TRBD1 or TRBD2 for D (5 bases each). The V gene lost 0 bases and the J gene lost 3 bases, with 10 bases spanning the gap. Germline CDR1 is SGDLS and CDR2 is YYNGEE. This CDR3 is built from 14 residues. The CDR3 sequence: CASSVDLGDYEQYF. The CDR3 coding sequence is TGTGCCAGCAGCGTAGATTTGGGGGACTACGAGCAGTACTTC. Based on the CDR3 plus reference TRBV9 and TRBJ2-7, the full variable domain is DSGVTQTPKHLITATGQRVTLRCSPRSGDLSVYWYQQSLDQGLQFLIQYYNGEERAKGNILERFSAQQFPDLHSELNLSSLELGDSALYFCASSVDLGDYEQYFGPGTRLTVT.

This clonotype came up a few times. This chain links TRBV19 with TRBJ2-7, with TRBD1 matching 9 bases. This CDR3 comprises 16 residues. Per germline, CDR1 LNHDA and CDR2 SQIVND (reference sequence). With V trimmed by 3 bases and J by 6 bases, 12 bases remained unmatched. The CDR3 DNA reads as TGTGCCAGTAGTATCTCCGGGACAGGGTCAATAGGCGAGCAGTACTTC. It encodes CASSISGTGSIGEQYF.

This clonotype was counted ten times or more. The chain recombines TRBV9 with TRBJ2-6, with a tentative D call TRBD1 (6 bases). Between the trimmed V and J ends, which lost 4 bases and 0 bases, there was a span of 11 bases. CDR1 and CDR2 (germline): SGDLS, YYNGEE. This CDR3 contains 16 residues. The DNA for the CDR3 is TGTGCCAGCAGCTCGGACAGAGACTCTGGGGCCAACGTCCTGACTTTC. Amino acids: CASSSDRDSGANVLTF. The full variable domain, its missing parts supplied by reference TRBV9 and TRBJ2-6, is DSGVTQTPKHLITATGQRVTLRCSPRSGDLSVYWYQQSLDQGLQFLIQYYNGEERAKGNILERFSAQQFPDLHSELNLSSLELGDSALYFCASSSDRDSGANVLTFGAGSRLTVL.

This chain uses TRBV6-1 with TRBJ2-5, with 8 bases aligning to TRBD2. The ends lost 1 base at V and 9 bases at J; junction bases unmatched: 7. There are 14 residues in the CDR3. The germline V gene encodes CDR1 MNHNS and CDR2 SASEGT. The CDR3 region is CASSEVWGTRAQYF. The CDR3, as DNA: TGTGCCAGCAGTGAAGTTTGGGGGACTAGGGCCCAGTACTTC.

This clonotype was picked up one time. The V and J genes are TRBV7-2 and TRBJ2-7; D ambiguous. The CDR3 totals 14 residues. The germline V gene has CDR1 SGHTA and CDR2 FQGNSA. Trimming removed 5 bases from V and 0 bases from J, with 11 bases in between. The DNA of the CDR3 is TGTGCCAGCAGCAGAGGTATAATCTCCTACGAGCAGTACTTC. This codes for CASSRGIISYEQYF.

As DNA, the CDR3 is TGTGCCAGCAGCCATGGGGGATATGGAAACACCATATATTTT. Its translation: CASSHGGYGNTIYF. The rearrangement joins TRBV14 to TRBJ1-3, with D tentatively TRBD1 (5 bases). Germline V gene sequence: CDR1 SGHDN, CDR2 FVKESK. The CDR3 sequence is 14 residues long. Trimming removed 3 bases at V and 3 bases at J, with 9 bases between.

The rearrangement links TRBV6-2 or TRBV6-3 to TRBJ1-4; D may be TRBD1 (5 bases). The germline gives CDR1 MNHEY, CDR2 SVGEGT. V lost 3 bases and J 4 bases, leaving 18 bases between the germline ends. CDR3 length equals 17 residues. CDR3 loop: CASSYSQDGEDNEKLFF. As DNA, the CDR3 is TGTGCCAGCAGTTATTCACAGGACGGCGAGGATAATGAAAAACTGTTTTTT.